These 23 T cell receptor beta chains were sequenced from one sample in a study of blood T cell repertoires in COVID-19. The protocol was immunoSEQ multiplex PCR, while the TCRdb copy is restricted to in-frame clones and leaves out a portion. The table lists 140,000 to 150,000 clones, roughly three quarters of them singletons, with around 1.8% in the top ten. The specimen was peripheral blood. The receptor source for this set is a woman aged 55-69 years with acute or convalescent COVID-19.

This clone has a handful of counts. This chain uses TRBV11-2 with TRBJ2-7, with D perhaps matching TRBD1 (6 bases). Germline V gene sequence: CDR1 SGHAT, CDR2 FQNNGV. The CDR3 has 16 amino acids. V lost 1 base and J 4 bases, leaving 17 bases between the germline ends. This chain's CDR3 is CASSLVAGAIDYEQYF. CDR3 DNA: TGTGCCAGCAGCTTAGTGGCAGGGGCCATTGATTACGAGCAGTACTTC.

This clone was counted between two and nine times. The rearrangement links TRBV14 to TRBJ1-3; TRBD1 matches at 9 bases. The germline CDR1 and CDR2 sequences are SGHDN and FVKESK. The CDR3 runs to 17 residues. Unmatched junction bases numbered 7, after V lost 2 bases and J lost 2 bases. The CDR3 loop is CASSQISGQGAGNTIYF. The DNA of the CDR3 is TGTGCCAGCAGCCAAATCTCGGGACAGGGAGCTGGAAACACCATATATTTT.

V and J are TRBV28 and TRBJ1-4, with no clear D. Germline V gives CDR1 MDHEN, CDR2 SYDVKM. Deletions cut 3 bases from V and 4 bases from J, with 9 bases between. This CDR3 has 14 residues. The DNA for the CDR3 is TGTGCCAGCAGTTTGGCTCGAAATAATGAAAAACTGTTTTTT. It encodes CASSLARNNEKLFF. Filled out from reference TRBV28 and TRBJ1-4, the complete variable domain reads DVKVTQSSRYLVKRTGEKVFLECVQDMDHENMFWYRQDPGLGLRLIYFSYDVKMKEKGDIPEGYSVSREKKERFSLILESASTNQTSMYLCASSLARNNEKLFFGSGTQLSVL.

The chain carries TRBV28 and TRBJ2-7; D is unresolved. This CDR3 has 13 amino acids. Trimming removed 6 bases from V and 2 bases from J, with 11 bases in between. Germline loops: CDR1 MDHEN, CDR2 SYDVKM. CDR3 coding DNA: TGTGCCAGCAGGAACCTATACCCCTACGAGCAGTACTTC. Translated, it gives CASRNLYPYEQYF.

The rearrangement uses TRBV7-9 and TRBJ2-2; D ambiguous. V lost 2 bases, J lost 2 bases, and 6 bases lay in between. The CDR3 spans 14 residues. The germline V gene has CDR1 SEHNR and CDR2 FQNEAQ (reference sequence). The CDR3 region has the DNA TGTGCCAGCAGCTTATGGGCTAACACCGGGGAGCTGTTTTTT. Its protein is CASSLWANTGELFF. The full variable domain, rest sourced from reference TRBV7-9 and TRBJ2-2, is DTGVSQNPRHKITKRGQNVTFRCDPISEHNRLYWYRQTLGQGPEFLTYFQNEAQLEKSRLLSDRFSAERPKGSFSTLEIQRTEQGDSAMYLCASSLWANTGELFFGEGSRLTVL.

This clone showed up just once. J is TRBJ1-5 and V is TRBV3-1 (or the pseudogene TRBV3-2); unclear D gene. Germline V lookup: CDR1 LGHDT, CDR2 YNNKEL (reference sequence). The V and J ends lost 5 bases and 4 bases respectively, with 9 bases between them. The CDR3 runs to 13 residues. The CDR3 DNA reads as TGTGCCAGCAGCTCCGTATTGAATCAGCCCCAGCATTTT. This sequence encodes CASSSVLNQPQHF.

The rearrangement links TRBV9 to TRBJ2-1; TRBD2 aligns across 12 bases. V dropped 0 bases and J dropped 8; count of bases not matched to a gene: 18. The CDR3 sequence is 20 residues long. Germline CDR1 reads SGDLS; CDR2 reads YYNGEE. CDR3 DNA: TGTGCCAGCAGCGTAGGAGATCCTAGCGGGAGGGCCCGTACCCTTCATGAGCAGTTCTTC. Translating it yields CASSVGDPSGRARTLHEQFF.

The chain couples TRBV6-4 to TRBJ1-5; 7 bases align to TRBD1. Germline V gives CDR1 MRHNA, CDR2 SNTAGT. V shed 5 bases and J 3 bases; nucleotides not matched to a gene: 1. The CDR3 length is 13 residues. CDR3 region: CASSQGVNQPQHF. The CDR3 nucleotides read TGTGCCAGCAGTCAGGGGGTCAATCAGCCCCAGCATTTT.

A word on this clone: A read error may account for a junction end that differs from germline. V gene TRBV7-8 combines with J gene TRBJ1-5; TRBD1 might be the D (6 bases). This CDR3 region has 14 residues. Germline CDR1 SGHVS, CDR2 FQNEAQ. The CDR3 protein is CASTLQGSNQPQHF. CDR3 bases: TGTGCCAGCACCTTACAGGGCAGCAATCAGCCCCAGCATTTT.

This clone was detected once. The rearrangement joins TRBV5-6 to TRBJ1-1, with D possibly being TRBD1 (6 bases). Trimming pared 2 bases from V and 4 bases from J, leaving 12 bases between. The CDR3 is 14 amino acids. Germline lookup yields CDR1 SGHDT and CDR2 YYEEEE. CDR3 nucleotides: TGTGCCAGCAGCTTACAGGGTCCGGGCACTGAAGCTTTCTTT. It yields the protein CASSLQGPGTEAFF.

CDR3 DNA: TGTGCCACCAGCAGAGATCTTTCTAGCGGGAGAGCGGATACGCAGTATTTT. As protein: CATSRDLSSGRADTQYF. The chain combines TRBV15 with TRBJ2-3; 10 nucleotides match TRBD2. In germline, CDR1 is LNHNV, CDR2 YYDKDF (reference sequence). V gave up 0 bases and J gave up 6 bases; unmatched junction bases: 9. This CDR3 has 17 residues.

The J gene is TRBJ1-1, the V gene TRBV5-1; 7 positions match TRBD1. Per the germline V gene, CDR1 is SGHRS and CDR2 is YFSETQ. V gave up 4 bases and J gave up 5 bases; unmatched junction bases: 14. The length of the CDR3 is 16 residues. CDR3 amino acids: CASSRGQPASRTEAFF. The CDR3 DNA reads as TGCGCCAGCAGCCGGGGACAGCCGGCTTCCAGGACTGAAGCTTTCTTT.

CDR3 DNA sequence: TGCGCCAGCAGCCCGCGGGCCCAGCGGCCCCAAGAGACCCAGTACTTC. This gives the protein CASSPRAQRPQETQYF. The rearrangement joins TRBV5-1 to TRBJ2-5; the D gene is possibly TRBD2 (5 bases). The CDR3 contains 16 residues. Germline V lookup: CDR1 SGHRS, CDR2 YFSETQ. With 4 bases removed from V and 1 base from J, the gap between germline ends came to 17 bases.

This clone appeared once. The chain employs TRBV5-1 and TRBJ2-1; D remains ambiguous. V dropped 7 bases and J dropped 9 bases, with 20 bases sitting between them. Germline V CDR1 and CDR2: SGHRS, YFSETQ. The length of the CDR3 is 14 residues. The CDR3 coding sequence is TGCGCCAGCTTCCGGCTAGGAGTCGACGCTGAGCAGTTCTTC. Translated, it gives CASFRLGVDAEQFF.

CDR3 sequence: CSASLASGLSYEQYF. The CDR3 region has the DNA TGCAGTGCTAGTTTGGCTAGCGGTCTCTCCTACGAGCAGTACTTC. This chain links TRBV20-1 with TRBJ2-7; 7 positions agree with TRBD2. The CDR3 loop spans 15 amino acids. The V gene end was trimmed by 3 bases and the J gene end by 0 bases; junction bases not matched to a gene: 8. Per the germline V gene, CDR1 is DFQATT and CDR2 is SNEGSKA (reference sequence).

V is TRBV12-2 and J is TRBJ1-4; the tabulated D call, TRBD1, remains unverified against the DNA. TRBV12-2 is shown as a pseudogene. This CDR3 is 15 amino acids long. CDR3 coding DNA: TGTGCAAGTCGCTTAGGACAGGTAATCTATGAAAAACTGTTTTTT. Its translation: CASRLGQVIYEKLFF.

This clone was seen a few times. The chain couples TRBV27 to TRBJ2-7, with D perhaps TRBD1 (5 bases). The CDR3 is 15 residues long. Germline V CDR1 and CDR2: MNHEY, SMNVEV (reference sequence). V was cut by 2 bases and J by 3 bases, with 14 bases left in between. The CDR3: CASSLRGMALYEQYF. For the CDR3, the DNA is TGTGCCAGCAGTTTAAGGGGAATGGCTCTCTACGAGCAGTACTTC.

The chain combines TRBV3-1 (or the pseudogene TRBV3-2) with TRBJ2-7, with 7 nucleotides matching TRBD1. CDR3 length: 15 residues. Germline V gene data show CDR1 as LGHDT and CDR2 as YNNKEL (reference sequence). Unmatched junction bases numbered 5, after V lost 0 bases and J lost 3 bases. Here the CDR3 DNA reads TGTGCCAGCAGCCAAGATCGGGACAGACGCTACGAGCAGTACTTC. This gives the protein CASSQDRDRRYEQYF.

Comments on this clone: Other nucleotide sequences from this sample produce the same CDR3. The CDR3 loop reads CASSQDGLAGETQYF. CDR3 DNA: TGTGCCAGCAGCCAAGATGGGCTAGCGGGAGAGACCCAGTACTTC. V and J are TRBV3-1 (or the pseudogene TRBV3-2) and TRBJ2-5; 8 positions agree with TRBD2. J gave up 4 bases and V 0 bases, and 4 bases lay outside the gene matches. The CDR3 sequence is 15 residues long. From germline, CDR1 is LGHDT and CDR2 YNNKEL (reference sequence).

The chain couples TRBV3-1 (or the pseudogene TRBV3-2) to TRBJ1-5; 8 nucleotides line up with TRBD1. The germline V gene has CDR1 LGHDT and CDR2 YNNKEL (reference sequence). The CDR3 is 14 residues long. V gave up 7 bases and J gave up 3 bases; unmatched junction bases: 5. The CDR3 bases are TGTGCCAGCACCGCGGGACAGGACAATCAGCCCCAGCATTTT. This gives the protein CASTAGQDNQPQHF.

This clone has more than one count but fewer than ten. The genes are TRBV12-3 or TRBV12-4 and TRBJ1-1; 7 bases align to TRBD1. V lost 7 bases to trimming and J lost 1 base; unmatched junction nucleotides: 3. The CDR3 loop spans 13 amino acids. The CDR3 nucleotides read TGTGCCAGCATCCGGACAGGGAACACTGAAGCTTTCTTT. Translated: CASIRTGNTEAFF.

The genes are TRBV11-3 and TRBJ2-7; D might be TRBD1 (6 bases). Between the trimmed V and J ends, which lost 5 bases and 6 bases, there was a span of 14 bases. The CDR3 is made up of 13 amino acids. Germline assignment: CDR1 SGHNT and CDR2 YENEEA. The CDR3 reads CASSRTVRGEQYF. The DNA for the CDR3 is TGTGCCAGCAGCCGGACAGTCCGGGGCGAGCAGTACTTC.

This chain links TRBV7-9 with TRBJ1-2; D call uncertain. This CDR3 comprises 14 residues. The germline gives CDR1 SEHNR, CDR2 FQNEAQ (reference sequence). Trimming shortened V by 2 bases and J by 5 bases, and 12 bases separated the two germline ends. The DNA of the CDR3 is TGTGCCAGCAGCTTACGGGATCAATGGTATGGCTACACCTTC. It is translated as CASSLRDQWYGYTF.